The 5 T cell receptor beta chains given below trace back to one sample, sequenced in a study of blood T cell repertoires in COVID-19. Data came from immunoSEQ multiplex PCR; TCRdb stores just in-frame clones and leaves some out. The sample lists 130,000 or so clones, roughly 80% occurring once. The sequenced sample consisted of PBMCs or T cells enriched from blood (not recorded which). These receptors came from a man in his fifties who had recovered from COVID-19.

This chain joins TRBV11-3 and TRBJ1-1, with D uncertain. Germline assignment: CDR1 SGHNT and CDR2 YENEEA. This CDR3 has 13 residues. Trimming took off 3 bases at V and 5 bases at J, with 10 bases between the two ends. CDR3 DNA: TGTGCCAGCAGCTTCGGAGAGAGGACTGAAGCTTTCTTT. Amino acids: CASSFGERTEAFF.

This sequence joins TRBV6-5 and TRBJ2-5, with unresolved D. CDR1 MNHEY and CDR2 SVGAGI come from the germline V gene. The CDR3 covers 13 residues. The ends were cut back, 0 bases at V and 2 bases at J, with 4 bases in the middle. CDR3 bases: TGTGCCAGCAGTTACTCGGAGCAAGAGACCCAGTACTTC. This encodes CASSYSEQETQYF.

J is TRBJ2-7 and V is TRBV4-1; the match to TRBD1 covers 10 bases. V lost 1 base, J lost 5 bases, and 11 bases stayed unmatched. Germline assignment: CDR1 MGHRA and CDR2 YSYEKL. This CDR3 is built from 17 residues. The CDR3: CASSQVFRDRGRDEQYF. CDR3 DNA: TGCGCCAGCAGCCAAGTCTTTAGGGACAGGGGCCGGGACGAGCAGTACTTC.

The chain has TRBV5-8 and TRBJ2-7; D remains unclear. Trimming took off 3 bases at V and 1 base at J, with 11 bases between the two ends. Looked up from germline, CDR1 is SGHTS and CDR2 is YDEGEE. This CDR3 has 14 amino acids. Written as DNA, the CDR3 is TGTGCCAGCAGCTACGAAATGCGATCCTACGAGCAGTACTTC. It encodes CASSYEMRSYEQYF.

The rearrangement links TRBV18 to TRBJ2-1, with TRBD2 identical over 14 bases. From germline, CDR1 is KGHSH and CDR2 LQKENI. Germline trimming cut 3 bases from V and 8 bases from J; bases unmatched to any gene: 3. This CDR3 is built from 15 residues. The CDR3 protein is CASSPGTSGGYEQFF. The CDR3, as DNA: TGTGCCAGCTCACCGGGGACTAGCGGGGGATATGAGCAGTTCTTC.